The 32 T cell receptor beta chains below all came from one sample that was sequenced in a study of blood T cell repertoires in COVID-19. Profiled with immunoSEQ multiplex PCR; TCRdb holds only in-frame clones, not every one. The sample contains 200,000 to 250,000 clones, 75% to 90% of which appear only once. The specimen was peripheral blood. The receptors stem from a woman over 75 with COVID-19, enrolled during active disease.

This sequence joins TRBV5-1 and TRBJ2-3; D gene unclear. This CDR3 spans 14 amino acids. V was clipped by 0 bases and J by 2 bases, with 7 bases between them. CDR1 and CDR2 from the germline V gene are SGHRS and YFSETQ. CDR3 nucleotide sequence: TGCGCCAGCAGCTTGGGCAGCGACACAGATACGCAGTATTTT. Its translation is CASSLGSDTDTQYF.

V and J are TRBV5-1 and TRBJ1-4; TRBD1 might be the D (6 bases). The V and J ends lost 4 bases and 4 bases respectively, with 8 bases between them. CDR1 SGHRS and CDR2 YFSETQ come from the germline V gene. There are 13 residues in the CDR3. The CDR3 sequence: CASSGGGNEKLFF. In DNA, the CDR3 is TGCGCCAGCAGCGGGGGCGGTAATGAAAAACTGTTTTTT.

The V call is TRBV18, the J call TRBJ1-2; no reliable D call. Germline V gene lookup returns CDR1 KGHSH and CDR2 LQKENI. The CDR3 is 12 amino acids. Trimming left V 2 bases short and J 8 bases short, with 9 bases between. CDR3 in DNA: TGTGCCAGCTCACCAGTCACAACAGGCTACACCTTC. This sequence encodes CASSPVTTGYTF.

V and J are TRBV10-1 and TRBJ1-1; 8 bases are shared with TRBD1. With 3 bases clipped from V and 1 base from J, the junction kept 4 bases outside the gene matches. The germline V gene has CDR1 WNHNN and CDR2 SYGVQD (reference sequence). The CDR3 is 15 amino acids. The CDR3 DNA follows: TGCGCCAGCAGTGACGCGGGGACAGGGAACACTGAAGCTTTCTTT. Translation: CASSDAGTGNTEAFF.

The chain recombines TRBV7-2 with TRBJ2-3; D perhaps matches TRBD2 (6 bases). Germline CDR1 reads SGHTA; CDR2 reads FQGNSA. The CDR3 has 15 amino acids. V lost 2 bases and J 6 bases, leaving 15 bases between the germline ends. This chain's CDR3 is CASSLLSLASDTQYF. For the CDR3, the DNA is TGTGCCAGCAGCTTACTCAGCCTAGCGAGCGATACGCAGTATTTT.

For this clone: This same CDR3 is encoded by further DNA sequences in the sample. The J gene is TRBJ1-3, the V gene TRBV18; possible D gene TRBD1, 6 bases. The germline V and J ends were trimmed by 3 bases and 4 bases, with 10 bases remaining between them. Germline V gives CDR1 KGHSH, CDR2 LQKENI. The CDR3 is 14 residues long. The DNA of the CDR3 is TGTGCCAGCTCACCGACAGGCTCAGGAAACACCATATATTTT. This encodes CASSPTGSGNTIYF.

The V call is TRBV9, the J call TRBJ2-3; no definite D call. CDR3 size: 14 residues. V lost 7 bases and J 1 base, leaving 13 bases between the germline ends. Germline V CDR1 and CDR2: SGDLS, YYNGEE. CDR3 sequence (DNA): TGTGCCAGCCGTTTTGGTGAGGGCACAGATACGCAGTATTTT. Protein: CASRFGEGTDTQYF.

The V call is TRBV5-4, the J call TRBJ2-6; possibly TRBD1 for D (5 bases). The germline V and J ends were trimmed by 5 bases and 4 bases, with 13 bases remaining between them. Germline loops: CDR1 SGHNT, CDR2 YYREEE (reference sequence). This CDR3 has 15 residues. The CDR3 DNA is TGTGCCAGCAGTTTACGACAGACGGGGGCCAACGTCCTGACTTTC. Translated: CASSLRQTGANVLTF.

This chain uses TRBV27 with TRBJ1-1; weak D call: TRBD1 (5 bases). The length of the CDR3 is 13 residues. V was trimmed by 4 bases and J by 11 bases, leaving 17 bases between them. The germline gives CDR1 MNHEY, CDR2 SMNVEV (reference sequence). CDR3 sequence: CASSSRQTPKAFF. CDR3 DNA: TGTGCCAGCAGTTCCCGACAGACACCGAAGGCTTTCTTT.

This rearrangement joins TRBV3-1 (or the pseudogene TRBV3-2) to TRBJ1-5, with 7 bases lining up with TRBD1. The CDR3 runs to 14 residues. The germline CDR1 and CDR2 sequences are LGHDT and YNNKEL (reference sequence). J gave up 3 bases and V 5 bases, and 4 bases lay outside the gene matches. This CDR3 is CASSTDRANQPQHF. DNA for the CDR3: TGTGCCAGCAGCACCGACAGGGCCAATCAGCCCCAGCATTTT.

The rearrangement joins TRBV27 to TRBJ1-4; 9 bases map to TRBD1. This CDR3 is built from 15 residues. Trimming removed 8 bases from V and 10 bases from J; junction bases left unmatched: 14. CDR1 is MNHEY, CDR2 SMNVEV, per germline (reference sequence). CDR3 coding DNA: TGTGCCAGCCTTTCTGAGGGGACAGGGTTGGGAAAACTGTTTTTT. Encoded protein: CASLSEGTGLGKLFF.

CDR3 residues: CASSLGQGRTYGYTF. The CDR3 DNA reads as TGTGCCAGTAGCCTCGGACAGGGAAGAACTTATGGCTACACCTTC. The chain employs TRBV19 and TRBJ1-2, with 8 bases lining up with TRBD1. After removal of 6 bases from V and 5 bases from J, the junction contained 11 bases not matched to a gene. There are 15 residues in the CDR3. The germline V gene encodes CDR1 LNHDA and CDR2 SQIVND (reference sequence).

V and J are TRBV5-1 and TRBJ2-1; 12 bases are a match to TRBD1. Germline CDR1 and CDR2: SGHRS and YFSETQ. This CDR3 comprises 15 residues. With V trimmed by 0 bases and J by 8 bases, 3 bases remained unmatched. The CDR3 loop reads CASSLDGTGGDEQFF. In DNA, the CDR3 is TGCGCCAGCAGCTTGGACGGGACAGGGGGCGATGAGCAGTTCTTC.

A note on this clone: The sample has other DNA sequences that encode this CDR3 too. V and J are TRBV7-9 and TRBJ1-1; the D is unclear. Trimming took 1 base from V and 0 from J, leaving 6 bases between them. The CDR3 contains 14 residues. From germline, CDR1 is SEHNR and CDR2 FQNEAQ (reference sequence). CDR3 amino acids: CASSLGTVNTEAFF. In DNA, the CDR3 is TGTGCCAGCAGCTTAGGAACTGTGAACACTGAAGCTTTCTTT.

This sequence joins TRBV28 and TRBJ1-1; 9 bases align to TRBD1. The CDR3 length is 14 residues. Germline CDR1 and CDR2: MDHEN and SYDVKM. J was trimmed by 4 bases and V by 7 bases; bases with no gene match: 7. Here the CDR3 DNA reads TGTGCCAGCATTGGTGGGACAGGGTCCACTGAAGCTTTCTTT. Translation gives CASIGGTGSTEAFF.

The chain links TRBV6-5 to TRBJ2-7; TRBD2 is a possible D gene (5 bases). The CDR3 totals 14 residues. Germline V gene sequence: CDR1 MNHEY, CDR2 SVGAGI. Trimming left V 7 bases short and J 6 bases short, with 19 bases between. CDR3 amino acids: CASTYPGISGEQYF. CDR3 nucleotides: TGTGCCAGCACCTATCCGGGGATTTCGGGCGAGCAGTACTTC.

V gene TRBV6-2 or TRBV6-3 combines with J gene TRBJ2-7; 7 positions match TRBD1. V dropped 0 bases and J dropped 4; count of bases not matched to a gene: 9. This CDR3 spans 16 amino acids. The germline V gene has CDR1 MNHEY and CDR2 SVGEGT. CDR3 residues: CASSYSSPGQKYEQYF. In nucleotides, the CDR3 is TGTGCCAGCAGTTACTCGAGCCCGGGACAGAAATACGAGCAGTACTTC.

The V call is TRBV7-3, the J call TRBJ2-6, with 7 bases matching TRBD1. Trimming at V came to 5 bases and at J to 8 bases, leaving 3 bases not matched to a gene. CDR1 is SGHTA and CDR2 is FQGTGA in the germline V gene. This CDR3 contains 13 residues. The CDR3 nucleotides read TGTGCCAGCAGCGCGACAGGGACCAACGTCCTGACTTTC. It encodes CASSATGTNVLTF.

The chain recombines TRBV10-3 with TRBJ1-6, with D unclear. CDR1 and CDR2 (germline): ENHRY, SYGVKD. The CDR3 length is 14 residues. The V end was cut by 4 bases, the J end by 4 bases, with 8 bases between. CDR3 DNA sequence: TGTGCCATCAGTGTCGGGATTTATAATTCACCCCTCCACTTT. Its protein is CAISVGIYNSPLHF.

This clone was seen a single time. The genes are TRBV3-1 (or the pseudogene TRBV3-2) and TRBJ1-1; 8 bases line up with TRBD1. Germline CDR1 LGHDT, CDR2 YNNKEL (reference sequence). The CDR3 runs to 14 residues. V shed 1 base and J 4 bases; nucleotides not matched to a gene: 2. CDR3: CASSQGQGATEAFF. The CDR3 DNA is TGTGCCAGCAGCCAAGGGCAGGGGGCCACTGAAGCTTTCTTT.

This clone was counted once. The chain links TRBV4-1 to TRBJ2-1, with 13 nucleotides matching TRBD2. Germline CDR1 and CDR2: MGHRA and YSYEKL. The ends lost 0 bases at V and 4 bases at J; junction bases unmatched: 0. There are 16 residues in the CDR3. The CDR3 region has the DNA TGCGCCAGCAGCCAAGAGACTAGCGGGGGGTACAATGAGCAGTTCTTC. Protein: CASSQETSGGYNEQFF.

The rearrangement uses TRBV7-9 and TRBJ2-3; 9 nucleotides agree with TRBD1. Losses at the gene ends were 4 bases for V and 4 bases for J; bases not matched to a gene: 6. The V gene's germline CDR1 is SEHNR and CDR2 FQNEAQ (reference sequence). CDR3 length: 15 amino acids. CDR3 sequence (DNA): TGTGCCAGCAGCTCGGGACAGGGAAGCGCAGATACGCAGTATTTT. Encoded protein: CASSSGQGSADTQYF.

The V call is TRBV11-2, the J call TRBJ2-1, with D possibly being TRBD2 (6 bases). Germline CDR1 and CDR2: SGHAT and FQNNGV. The CDR3 contains 13 residues. The ends were cut back, 2 bases at V and 7 bases at J, with 9 bases in the middle. The CDR3, as DNA: TGTGCCAGCAGCTTAAGACGGGGGAATGAGCAGTTCTTC. Its protein is CASSLRRGNEQFF.

The V gene is TRBV6-5, the J gene TRBJ1-1; D is unclear. Trimming pared 2 bases from V and 5 bases from J, leaving 15 bases between. Germline CDR1 MNHEY, CDR2 SVGAGI. This CDR3 is built from 15 residues. CDR3: CASSYARRGETEAFF. The CDR3, as DNA: TGTGCCAGCAGTTACGCCAGGCGCGGGGAAACTGAAGCTTTCTTT.

V and J are TRBV2 and TRBJ2-7; D is undetermined. V dropped 4 bases and J dropped 1 base, with 8 bases sitting between them. The CDR3 length is 13 residues. Germline CDR1 SNHLY, CDR2 FYNNEI. This chain's CDR3 is CASSVGRSYEQYF. The CDR3 DNA reads TGTGCCAGCAGTGTGGGCAGATCCTACGAGCAGTACTTC. The full variable domain, its missing parts supplied by reference TRBV2 and TRBJ2-7, is EPEVTQTPSHQVTQMGQEVILRCVPISNHLYFYWYRQILGQKVEFLVSFYNNEISEKSEIFDDQFSVERPDGSNFTLKIRSTKLEDSAMYFCASSVGRSYEQYFGPGTRLTVT.

The V call is TRBV7-9, the J call TRBJ2-7, with TRBD1 as a possible D gene (6 bases). Trimming pared 3 bases from V and 4 bases from J, leaving 13 bases between. CDR1 is SEHNR, CDR2 FQNEAQ, per germline (reference sequence). The CDR3 sequence is 14 residues long. The CDR3 sequence: CASSFLDSRYEQYF. As DNA, the CDR3 is TGTGCCAGCAGCTTTTTGGACAGCCGATACGAGCAGTACTTC.

V gene TRBV5-1 combines with J gene TRBJ2-6; D is unresolved. V was pared by 4 bases and J by 4 bases, with 9 bases between. CDR3 length equals 14 residues. Germline-derived CDR1 and CDR2 are SGHRS and YFSETQ. The CDR3 here is CASSQIGGANVLTF. CDR3 sequence (DNA): TGCGCCAGCAGCCAGATCGGGGGGGCCAACGTCCTGACTTTC.

This clone occurred a few times. This is likely a read error, given that the CDR3 carries no conserved phenylalanine or tryptophan at its end. No DNA is shown, since the ends of the CDR3 on it are uncertain; the CDR3 is the one TCRdb lists. V and J are TRBV5-4 and TRBJ2-7; the D call of TRBD2 is as the table states it, not checked on the DNA. The germline V gene has CDR1 SGHNT and CDR2 YYREEE (reference sequence). Inclusive of both ends, the CDR3 amounts to 11 amino acids. The CDR3 sequence is CASSLELAGAL.

The chain uses TRBV5-6 and TRBJ1-6; the D gene is possibly TRBD1 (5 bases). The CDR3 is made up of 18 amino acids. The V gene lost 0 bases and the J gene lost 0 bases, with 13 bases spanning the gap. Germline V gives CDR1 SGHDT, CDR2 YYEEEE. In DNA, the CDR3 is TGTGCCAGCAGCTTGGAGGGGTACGTCAGCTCCTATAATTCACCCCTCCACTTT. Amino acids: CASSLEGYVSSYNSPLHF.

The chain is built from TRBV18 and TRBJ1-2; D call uncertain. Between the trimmed V and J ends, which lost 4 bases and 8 bases, there was a span of 11 bases. Germline V gene data show CDR1 as KGHSH and CDR2 as LQKENI. This CDR3 has 12 amino acids. The CDR3 loop is CASSREGVGYTF. Written as DNA, the CDR3 is TGTGCCAGCTCACGCGAGGGAGTGGGCTACACCTTC.

The chain couples TRBV27 to TRBJ2-5; possibly TRBD2 for D (7 bases). The V and J ends lost 5 bases and 5 bases respectively, with 18 bases between them. In germline, CDR1 is MNHEY, CDR2 SMNVEV (reference sequence). The CDR3 runs to 15 residues. The CDR3: CASSRGAAGIETQYF. In nucleotides, the CDR3 is TGTGCCAGCAGTCGGGGGGCGGCGGGGATCGAGACCCAGTACTTC.

V usage is TRBV2 and J usage is TRBJ2-5; D is possibly TRBD2 (6 bases). The V end was cut by 3 bases, the J end by 1 base, with 12 bases between. The CDR3 runs 15 residues. The germline V gene encodes CDR1 SNHLY and CDR2 FYNNEI. CDR3 region: CASSEGGTSQETQYF. The CDR3 DNA is TGTGCCAGCAGTGAGGGTGGGACTTCCCAAGAGACCCAGTACTTC.